The subject of this entry is one T cell receptor (beta chain). The antigen remains unidentified. Produced via immunoSEQ multiplex PCR; TCRdb's table is partial and in-frame only. Among over 4,500 clones listed, roughly 85% were seen once. The germline V gene has CDR1 SGHAT and CDR2 FQNNGV. The CDR3 is 14 amino acids. V shed 5 bases, J shed 8 bases, and the junction held 10 bases outside the gene matches. Time point given: neoterminal ileum biopsy at postoperative endoscopy, about 6 months after surgery. This record comes from a study of T cell repertoires in ileal Crohn's disease. Points from the study as a whole: Sorted CD8 T cells held more high-frequency clones than CD4. Active smokers at surgery had more clonal expansions than non-smokers.

The sequenced material came from ileal tissue. The sequence was collected from an adult with Crohn's disease. V usage is TRBV11-2 and J usage is TRBJ1-2, with 8 nucleotides matching TRBD1. The CDR3 sequence: CASSLPGGAGGYTF. CDR3 nucleotides: TGTGCCAGCAGCCTGCCAGGGGGCGCGGGCGGCTACACCTTC.